The rows below give T cell receptor beta chains drawn from one sample of a study of vaccination and CD4 T cells after COVID-19. Using its own MiXCR run on the PCR reads, TCRdb lists one record per CDR3 protein. The sample shows 20,000 or so distinct CDR3 sequences, over 25% of them seen only once. No cognate antigen is known for these TCRs. The sequenced sample was cultured CD4+ T cells from blood. These receptors originate from a human donor with COVID-19. CDR3s include the opening cysteine and the closing phenylalanine or tryptophan. D genes are given only for firm matches. The size field is filled for only some rows; it gives once, few, many or a size class.

clone_size: few
d_call: NA
v_call: TRBV23-1
j_call: TRBJ2-7
cdr3_aa: CASSQRQETYEQYF
cdr3_nt: TGCGCCAGCAGTCAGAGACAGGAGACCTACGAGCAGTACTTC

clone_size: few
d_call: TRBD1
v_call: TRBV24-1
j_call: TRBJ1-2
cdr3_aa: CATSPGQNYGYTF
cdr3_nt: TGTGCCACCAGCCCGGGACAGAACTATGGCTACACCTTC

clone_size: NA
d_call: NA
v_call: TRBV6-5
j_call: TRBJ1-1
cdr3_aa: CASSYEEPRDTEAFF
cdr3_nt: TGTGCCAGCAGTTACGAGGAACCCCGCGACACTGAAGCTTTCTTT

clone_size: NA
d_call: NA
v_call: TRBV2
j_call: TRBJ2-7
cdr3_aa: CASSVEGEQYF
cdr3_nt: TGTGCCAGCAGTGTTGAGGGCGAGCAGTACTTC

clone_size: NA
d_call: TRBD1
v_call: TRBV7-2
j_call: TRBJ1-2
cdr3_aa: CASSLEGGNGYTF
cdr3_nt: TGTGCCAGCAGCTTAGAAGGGGGCAACGGCTACACCTTC

clone_size: few
d_call: TRBD1
v_call: TRBV28
j_call: TRBJ1-2
cdr3_aa: CASSSTGTDLIYTF
cdr3_nt: TGTGCCAGCAGTTCGACCGGGACAGACTTAATCTACACCTTC

clone_size: NA
d_call: NA
v_call: TRBV7-9
j_call: TRBJ2-6
cdr3_aa: CASSFSGRRVQGANVLTF
cdr3_nt: TGTGCCAGCAGCTTTTCGGGAAGACGGGTCCAAGGGGCCAACGTCCTGACTTTC

clone_size: NA
d_call: NA
v_call: TRBV11-3
j_call: TRBJ2-7
cdr3_aa: CASSLGTDEQYF
cdr3_nt: TGTGCCAGCAGCTTAGGAACGGACGAGCAGTACTTC

clone_size: few
d_call: TRBD1
v_call: TRBV7-6
j_call: TRBJ2-3
cdr3_aa: CASTSDRDRSTDTQYF
cdr3_nt: TGTGCCAGCACTTCTGACCGGGACAGGAGCACAGATACGCAGTATTTT

clone_size: few
d_call: NA
v_call: TRBV20-1
j_call: TRBJ2-3
cdr3_aa: CSAQIVVTDTQYF
cdr3_nt: TGCAGTGCCCAGATCGTGGTCACAGATACGCAGTATTTT

clone_size: once
d_call: TRBD1
v_call: TRBV12-3/TRBV12-4
j_call: TRBJ2-1
cdr3_aa: CASQGQKSYNEQFF
cdr3_nt: TGTGCCAGCCAGGGACAGAAAAGTTACAATGAGCAGTTCTTC

clone_size: few
d_call: NA
v_call: TRBV20-1
j_call: TRBJ2-3
cdr3_aa: CSAVTPSTDTQYF
cdr3_nt: TGCAGTGCTGTGACTCCTAGCACAGATACGCAGTATTTT

clone_size: few
d_call: NA
v_call: TRBV14
j_call: TRBJ1-2
cdr3_aa: CASSPSGGVYGYTF
cdr3_nt: TGTGCCAGCAGCCCATCGGGGGGCGTCTATGGCTACACCTTC

clone_size: few
d_call: NA
v_call: TRBV7-8
j_call: TRBJ1-5
cdr3_aa: CASSFAGRGLQPQHF
cdr3_nt: TGTGCCAGCAGCTTCGCCGGGCGGGGGCTTCAGCCCCAGCATTTT

clone_size: NA
d_call: NA
v_call: TRBV6-5
j_call: TRBJ1-1
cdr3_aa: CASSWGARVDTEAFF
cdr3_nt: TGTGCCAGCAGTTGGGGGGCGAGGGTTGACACTGAAGCTTTCTTT

clone_size: few
d_call: NA
v_call: TRBV6-1
j_call: TRBJ2-7
cdr3_aa: CASSEIGIEQYF
cdr3_nt: TGTGCCAGCAGTGAGATAGGGATCGAGCAGTACTTC

clone_size: few
d_call: TRBD2
v_call: TRBV2
j_call: TRBJ2-2
cdr3_aa: CASEASGDTGELFF
cdr3_nt: TGTGCCAGCGAGGCTAGCGGGGACACCGGGGAGCTGTTTTTT

clone_size: large
d_call: NA
v_call: TRBV7-3
j_call: TRBJ1-3
cdr3_aa: CASSPDGNTIYF
cdr3_nt: TGTGCCAGCAGCCCTGATGGAAACACCATATATTTT

clone_size: few
d_call: NA
v_call: TRBV15
j_call: TRBJ1-3
cdr3_aa: CATSSFNSGNTIYF
cdr3_nt: TGTGCCACCAGCAGTTTTAACTCTGGAAACACCATATATTTT

clone_size: NA
d_call: TRBD1
v_call: TRBV5-4
j_call: TRBJ1-2
cdr3_aa: CASSSGQEVYGYTF
cdr3_nt: TGTGCCAGCAGTTCGGGACAGGAAGTCTATGGCTACACCTTC

clone_size: few
d_call: NA
v_call: TRBV28
j_call: TRBJ1-5
cdr3_aa: CASSLLRVGNQPQHF
cdr3_nt: TGTGCCAGCAGTCTACTCAGGGTCGGGAATCAGCCCCAGCATTTT

clone_size: few
d_call: NA
v_call: TRBV20-1
j_call: TRBJ1-5
cdr3_aa: CSARSSISGRGTQSVPQHF
cdr3_nt: TGCAGTGCTAGATCCTCTATTTCCGGCCGGGGCACTCAATCAGTACCCCAGCATTTT

clone_size: NA
d_call: TRBD1
v_call: TRBV23-1
j_call: TRBJ2-3
cdr3_aa: CASSLQQGVPDTQYF
cdr3_nt: TGCGCCAGCAGTCTACAGCAGGGGGTCCCAGATACGCAGTATTTT

clone_size: few
d_call: TRBD2
v_call: TRBV5-1
j_call: TRBJ2-5
cdr3_aa: CASSLGSSGEGETQYF
cdr3_nt: TGCGCCAGCAGCTTGGGCTCTAGCGGGGAGGGAGAGACCCAGTACTTC

clone_size: NA
d_call: NA
v_call: TRBV19
j_call: TRBJ1-1
cdr3_aa: CASTMLWGKNTEAFF
cdr3_nt: TGTGCCAGTACAATGCTCTGGGGAAAGAACACTGAAGCTTTCTTT

clone_size: NA
d_call: TRBD2
v_call: TRBV20-1
j_call: TRBJ2-1
cdr3_aa: CSALAGGRYNEQFF
cdr3_nt: TGCAGTGCCCTAGCGGGGGGGCGGTACAATGAGCAGTTCTTC

clone_size: NA
d_call: TRBD1
v_call: TRBV2
j_call: TRBJ2-7
cdr3_aa: CASTLPGTASYEQYF
cdr3_nt: TGTGCCAGCACCCTCCCCGGGACAGCCTCCTACGAGCAGTACTTC

clone_size: few
d_call: TRBD2
v_call: TRBV27
j_call: TRBJ2-1
cdr3_aa: CASSSRLAGGINNEQFF
cdr3_nt: TGTGCCAGCAGTTCCAGACTAGCGGGGGGGATTAACAATGAGCAGTTCTTC

clone_size: NA
d_call: NA
v_call: TRBV30
j_call: TRBJ1-4
cdr3_aa: CAWTSRDISFEKLFF
cdr3_nt: TGTGCCTGGACTTCCCGGGACATATCTTTTGAAAAACTGTTTTTT

clone_size: NA
d_call: NA
v_call: TRBV7-2
j_call: TRBJ2-7
cdr3_aa: CASSPHPRGAPGYEQYF
cdr3_nt: TGTGCCAGCAGCCCGCACCCTCGGGGGGCCCCCGGGTACGAGCAGTACTTC

clone_size: few
d_call: NA
v_call: TRBV7-2
j_call: TRBJ1-5
cdr3_aa: CASTRGEGDQPQHF
cdr3_nt: TGTGCCAGCACCCGGGGGGAGGGGGATCAGCCCCAGCATTTT

clone_size: NA
d_call: NA
v_call: TRBV19
j_call: TRBJ1-2
cdr3_aa: CASSIDQGQTYGYTF
cdr3_nt: TGTGCCAGTAGTATAGATCAGGGACAAACCTATGGCTACACCTTC

clone_size: NA
d_call: NA
v_call: TRBV18
j_call: TRBJ2-2
cdr3_aa: CASSPPPGNTGELFF
cdr3_nt: TGTGCCAGCTCACCACCCCCGGGGAACACCGGGGAGCTGTTTTTT

clone_size: few
d_call: NA
v_call: TRBV6-1
j_call: TRBJ2-7
cdr3_aa: CASRPSLLEQYF
cdr3_nt: TGTGCCAGCAGGCCTAGTTTACTCGAGCAGTACTTC

clone_size: few
d_call: NA
v_call: TRBV20-1
j_call: TRBJ2-3
cdr3_aa: CSARAIPLSGPSTDTQYF
cdr3_nt: TGCAGTGCTAGGGCTATTCCCCTCAGCGGACCAAGCACAGATACGCAGTATTTT

clone_size: few
d_call: NA
v_call: TRBV10-1
j_call: TRBJ1-1
cdr3_aa: CASSGGVEAFF
cdr3_nt: TGCGCCAGCAGTGGGGGGGTTGAAGCTTTCTTT

clone_size: NA
d_call: NA
v_call: TRBV28
j_call: TRBJ1-1
cdr3_aa: CASRPREPVTEAFF
cdr3_nt: TGTGCCAGCAGACCCCGGGAACCGGTCACTGAAGCTTTCTTT

clone_size: NA
d_call: NA
v_call: TRBV6-1
j_call: TRBJ2-2
cdr3_aa: CASRKTTGSTNTGELFF
cdr3_nt: TGTGCCAGCAGAAAGACAACAGGGTCCACGAACACCGGGGAGCTGTTTTTT

clone_size: NA
d_call: NA
v_call: TRBV6-2/TRBV6-3
j_call: TRBJ2-1
cdr3_aa: CASRPGRGTYNEQFF
cdr3_nt: TGTGCCAGCCGGCCAGGCAGGGGCACCTACAATGAGCAGTTCTTC

clone_size: once
d_call: TRBD1
v_call: TRBV28
j_call: TRBJ1-4
cdr3_aa: CASSPPRGQGREKLFF
cdr3_nt: TGTGCCAGCAGTCCCCCCCGGGGACAGGGAAGGGAAAAACTGTTTTTT

clone_size: few
d_call: NA
v_call: TRBV20-1
j_call: TRBJ2-1
cdr3_aa: CSATSHGDINEQFF
cdr3_nt: TGCAGTGCTACCTCCCACGGGGATATCAATGAGCAGTTCTTC

clone_size: NA
d_call: NA
v_call: TRBV6-1
j_call: TRBJ2-2
cdr3_aa: CASSAGQTNTGELFF
cdr3_nt: TGTGCCAGCAGCGCGGGACAGACGAACACCGGGGAGCTGTTTTTT

clone_size: NA
d_call: TRBD1
v_call: TRBV24-1
j_call: TRBJ2-7
cdr3_aa: CATSDSGTGFEQYF
cdr3_nt: TGTGCCACCAGTGATTCCGGGACAGGCTTTGAGCAGTACTTC

clone_size: few
d_call: TRBD1
v_call: TRBV19
j_call: TRBJ1-4
cdr3_aa: CASSDGQVVGVTNEKLFF
cdr3_nt: TGTGCCAGCAGCGACGGACAGGTCGTTGGGGTAACTAATGAAAAACTGTTTTTT

clone_size: NA
d_call: NA
v_call: TRBV28
j_call: TRBJ2-7
cdr3_aa: CASSFQNYEQYF
cdr3_nt: TGTGCCAGCAGTTTCCAAAACTACGAGCAGTACTTC

clone_size: few
d_call: NA
v_call: TRBV12-3/TRBV12-4
j_call: TRBJ1-2
cdr3_aa: CASSSRGDYGYTF
cdr3_nt: TGTGCCAGCAGTTCCCGAGGCGACTATGGCTACACCTTC

clone_size: few
d_call: NA
v_call: TRBV6-5
j_call: TRBJ2-7
cdr3_aa: CASSYFGQGLSEQYF
cdr3_nt: TGTGCCAGCAGTTACTTCGGGCAGGGTTTATCCGAGCAGTACTTC

clone_size: NA
d_call: NA
v_call: TRBV5-1
j_call: TRBJ1-5
cdr3_aa: CASSQEGGGTQPQHF
cdr3_nt: TGCGCCAGCAGCCAGGAGGGGGGAGGGACTCAGCCCCAGCATTTT

clone_size: few
d_call: NA
v_call: TRBV6-1
j_call: TRBJ2-2
cdr3_aa: CASTPPLKTGELFF
cdr3_nt: TGTGCCAGCACCCCCCCACTGAAAACCGGGGAGCTGTTTTTT

clone_size: NA
d_call: TRBD1
v_call: TRBV6-1
j_call: TRBJ2-7
cdr3_aa: CASSPGAGGAEQYF
cdr3_nt: TGTGCCAGCTCTCCCGGCGCAGGGGGCGCCGAGCAGTACTTC

clone_size: few
d_call: TRBD1
v_call: TRBV6-1
j_call: TRBJ1-2
cdr3_aa: CASNPIRGPEGYTF
cdr3_nt: TGTGCCAGCAACCCGATTAGGGGGCCAGAGGGCTACACCTTC

clone_size: NA
d_call: TRBD1
v_call: TRBV14
j_call: TRBJ2-7
cdr3_aa: CASSPSYRQGEQYF
cdr3_nt: TGTGCCAGCAGCCCCAGCTACCGACAGGGCGAGCAGTACTTC

clone_size: NA
d_call: NA
v_call: TRBV6-4
j_call: TRBJ1-5
cdr3_aa: CARRTGSRTQHF
cdr3_nt: TGTGCCAGACGGACTGGCTCACGGACCCAGCATTTT

clone_size: few
d_call: NA
v_call: TRBV11-2
j_call: TRBJ2-7
cdr3_aa: CASSITYEQYF
cdr3_nt: TGTGCCAGCAGCATTACCTACGAGCAGTACTTC

clone_size: medium-sized
d_call: TRBD1
v_call: TRBV7-6
j_call: TRBJ1-2
cdr3_aa: CASSSPKAGGNYGYTF
cdr3_nt: TGTGCCAGCAGCTCCCCGAAGGCAGGGGGGAACTATGGCTACACCTTC